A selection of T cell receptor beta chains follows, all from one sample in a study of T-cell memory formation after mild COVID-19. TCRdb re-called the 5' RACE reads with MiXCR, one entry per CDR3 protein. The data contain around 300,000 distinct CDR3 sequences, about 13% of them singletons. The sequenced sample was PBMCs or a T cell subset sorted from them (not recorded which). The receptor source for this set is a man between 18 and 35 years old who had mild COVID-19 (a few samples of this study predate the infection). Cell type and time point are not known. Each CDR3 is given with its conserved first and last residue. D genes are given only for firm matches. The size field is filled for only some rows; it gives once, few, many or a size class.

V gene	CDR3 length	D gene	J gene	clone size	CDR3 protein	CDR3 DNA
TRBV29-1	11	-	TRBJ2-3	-	CSVGGTDTQYF	TGCAGCGTTGGAGGCACAGATACGCAGTATTTT
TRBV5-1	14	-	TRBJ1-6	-	CASRHSGENSPLHF	TGCGCCAGCCGCCATAGCGGGGAAAATTCACCCCTCCACTTT
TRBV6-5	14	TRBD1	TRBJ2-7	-	CASSQTGGPYEQYF	TGTGCCAGCAGTCAGACAGGGGGTCCCTACGAGCAGTACTTC
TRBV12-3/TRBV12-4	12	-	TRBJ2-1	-	CASSLMRGGEFF	TGTGCCAGCAGTTTAATGAGGGGTGGTGAGTTCTTC
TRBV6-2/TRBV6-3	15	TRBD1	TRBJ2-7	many	CASRAEGQGAREQYF	TGTGCCAGCAGGGCTGAGGGACAGGGGGCGAGGGAGCAGTACTTC
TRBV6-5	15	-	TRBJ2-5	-	CASSYSTSSRETQYF	TGTGCCAGCAGTTACTCGACGAGTAGCAGAGAGACCCAGTACTTC
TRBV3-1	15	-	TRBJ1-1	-	CASSQGVRSGTEAFF	TGTGCCAGCAGCCAAGGAGTTCGAAGCGGCACTGAAGCTTTCTTT
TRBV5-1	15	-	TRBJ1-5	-	CASSLNPGSNQPQHF	TGCGCCAGCAGCCTCAATCCGGGCAGCAATCAGCCCCAGCATTTT
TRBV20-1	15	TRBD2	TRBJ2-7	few	CSAYSLAGNIYEQYF	TGCAGTGCTTATTCTCTAGCGGGGAATATCTACGAGCAGTACTTC
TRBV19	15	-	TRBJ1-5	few	CASSSLEGDNQPQHF	TGTGCCAGTAGTAGCCTGGAAGGGGACAATCAGCCCCAGCATTTT
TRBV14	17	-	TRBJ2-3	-	CASSSPGETFIQDTQYF	TGTGCCAGCAGCTCCCCCGGTGAGACCTTTATACAAGATACGCAGTATTTT
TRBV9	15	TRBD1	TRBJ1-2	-	CASSMGPGQTYGYTF	TGTGCCAGCAGCATGGGTCCGGGACAGACGTATGGCTACACCTTC
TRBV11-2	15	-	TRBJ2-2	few	CASSFSRGDTGELFF	TGTGCCAGCAGCTTTTCCAGGGGGGACACCGGGGAGCTGTTTTTT
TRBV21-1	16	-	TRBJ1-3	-	CASPTGGRLGGNTIYF	TGTGCCAGCCCAACAGGGGGAAGACTGGGAGGAAACACCATATATTTT
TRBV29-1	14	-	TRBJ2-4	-	CSASGHLAKNIQYF	TGCAGCGCTTCGGGACACTTAGCCAAAAACATTCAGTACTTC
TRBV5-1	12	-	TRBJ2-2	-	CASSLVWGELFF	TGCGCCAGCAGCTTGGTTTGGGGGGAGCTGTTTTTT
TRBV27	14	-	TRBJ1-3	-	CASSLVPYGNTIYF	TGTGCCAGCAGTTTAGTCCCGTACGGAAACACCATATATTTT
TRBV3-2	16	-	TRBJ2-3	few	CASSPRRNRGPDTQYF	TGTGCCAGCAGCCCCCGTCGGAACCGGGGGCCGGATACGCAGTATTTT
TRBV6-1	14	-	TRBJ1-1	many	CASSTEVGGTEAFF	TGTGCCAGCAGCACCGAAGTGGGGGGCACTGAAGCTTTCTTT
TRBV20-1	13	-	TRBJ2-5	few	CSARSMGMETQYF	TGCAGTGCTAGGTCTATGGGGATGGAGACCCAGTACTTC
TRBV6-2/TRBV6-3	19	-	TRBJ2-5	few	CASSYREQGLVSVGKTQYF	TGTGCCAGCAGTTACCGGGAGCAGGGGCTTGTCTCTGTGGGTAAGACCCAGTACTTC